One sample yielded the 2 T cell receptor beta chains listed below, sequenced in a study of OX40 agonist ivuxolimab in advanced cancers. The method was immunoSEQ multiplex PCR; TCRdb's version includes in-frame clones alone and lacks a portion of them. The sample holds approximately 94,000 clones; around 89% are singletons and the top ten take around 0.15%. Sequenced material: CD4+ or CD8+ T cells sorted from blood, taken in a trial of the OX40 agonist ivuxolimab. The receptors here all came from an adult with an advanced solid tumor such as melanoma, head and neck, liver or kidney cancer.

A single count supports this clone. The genes are TRBV9 and TRBJ1-4; D not resolved. This CDR3 contains 15 residues. CDR1 SGDLS and CDR2 YYNGEE come from the germline V gene. Between the trimmed V and J ends, which lost 4 bases and 0 bases, there was a span of 10 bases. CDR3 DNA sequence: TGTGCCAGCAGCCCCTCCAGCTCAACTAATGAAAAACTGTTTTTT. Amino acids: CASSPSSSTNEKLFF.

The chain is built from TRBV10-1 and TRBJ2-1; no clear D. V shed 6 bases and J shed 0 bases, with 15 bases lying between them. Germline CDR1 reads WNHNN; CDR2 reads SYGVQD (reference sequence). The CDR3 spans 16 residues. CDR3 protein: CASSERTPRSYNEQFF. The DNA for the CDR3 is TGCGCCAGCAGCGAAAGGACCCCCCGCTCCTACAATGAGCAGTTCTTC.